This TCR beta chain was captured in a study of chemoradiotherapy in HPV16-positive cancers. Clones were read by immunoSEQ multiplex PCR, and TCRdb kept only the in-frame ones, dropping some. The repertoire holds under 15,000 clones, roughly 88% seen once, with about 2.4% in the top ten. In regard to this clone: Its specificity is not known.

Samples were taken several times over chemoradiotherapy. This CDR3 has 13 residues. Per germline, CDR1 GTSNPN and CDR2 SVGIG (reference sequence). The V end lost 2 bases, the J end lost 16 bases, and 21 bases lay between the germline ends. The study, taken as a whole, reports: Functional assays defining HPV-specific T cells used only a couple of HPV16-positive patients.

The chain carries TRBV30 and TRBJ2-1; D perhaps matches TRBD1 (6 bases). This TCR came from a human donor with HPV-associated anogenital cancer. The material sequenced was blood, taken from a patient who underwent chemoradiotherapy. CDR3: CAWSFVQGSIPFF. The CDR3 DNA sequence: TGTGCCTGGAGTTTTGTACAGGGATCCATCCCCTTCTTC. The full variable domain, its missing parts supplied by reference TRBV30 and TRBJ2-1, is SQTIHQWPATLVQPVGSPLSLECTVEGTSNPNLYWYRQAAGRGLQLLFYSVGIGQISSEVPQNLSASRPQDRQFILSSKKLLLSDSGFYLCAWSFVQGSIPFFGPGTRLTVL.